The 26 T cell receptor beta chains listed next were all sequenced from one sample in a study of blood T cell repertoires in COVID-19. The data were produced by immunoSEQ multiplex PCR, yet TCRdb's version contains in-frame clones alone and is incomplete. Among over 70,000 clones listed, 82% were seen once. Sequenced input: peripheral blood. The receptors were gathered from a woman aged 55-69 years with acute or convalescent COVID-19.

This sequence joins TRBV5-1 and TRBJ2-3; TRBD2 aligns across 12 bases. With V trimmed by 0 bases and J by 1 base, 6 bases remained unmatched. The germline V gene has CDR1 SGHRS and CDR2 YFSETQ. The CDR3 has 18 amino acids. CDR3 protein: CASSLESGLAGRTDTQYF. Here the CDR3 DNA reads TGCGCCAGCAGCTTGGAATCGGGACTAGCGGGCCGCACAGATACGCAGTATTTT.

This chain connects TRBV10-1 to TRBJ2-3; possible D gene TRBD1, 6 bases. Trimming took off 6 bases at V and 0 bases at J, with 10 bases between the two ends. This CDR3 is 14 amino acids long. Germline V gene lookup returns CDR1 WNHNN and CDR2 SYGVQD (reference sequence). CDR3 protein: CASSRTASTDTQYF. The CDR3 region has the DNA TGCGCCAGCAGCCGGACAGCTAGCACAGATACGCAGTATTTT.

The chain is built from TRBV5-6 and TRBJ1-4; D unresolved. Germline CDR1 is SGHDT and CDR2 is YYEEEE. This CDR3 comprises 16 residues. Between the trimmed V and J ends, which lost 6 bases and 2 bases, there was a span of 17 bases. CDR3 nucleotides: TGTGCCAGCACCCCGGGGTGGGGTCGGACTAATGAAAAACTGTTTTTT. Residues: CASTPGWGRTNEKLFF.

The J gene is TRBJ1-2, the V gene TRBV5-8; 10 nucleotides align to TRBD1. J gave up 4 bases and V 4 bases, and 4 bases lay outside the gene matches. The CDR3 sequence is 14 residues long. Germline V gives CDR1 SGHTS, CDR2 YDEGEE. The CDR3 spells CASSQTGGLYGYTF. Here the CDR3 DNA reads TGTGCCAGCAGCCAGACAGGGGGCCTCTATGGCTACACCTTC.

V and J are TRBV20-1 and TRBJ2-7, with TRBD2 matching 10 bases. CDR1 and CDR2 (germline): DFQATT, SNEGSKA (reference sequence). The CDR3 spans 16 residues. J gave up 3 bases and V 3 bases, and 11 bases lay outside the gene matches. CDR3 coding DNA: TGCAGTGCTAGTTTTCCTAGCGGGAGAGGGGTCTACGAGCAGTACTTC. Its protein is CSASFPSGRGVYEQYF.

The chain carries TRBV4-2 and TRBJ2-4; 14 bases are shared with TRBD2. Germline assignment: CDR1 LGHNA and CDR2 YNFKEQ. Trimming at V came to 0 bases and at J to 6 bases, leaving 10 bases not matched to a gene. The CDR3 runs to 19 residues. CDR3 region: CASSQDAAGTSGSRNIQYF. CDR3 nucleotide sequence: TGTGCCAGCAGCCAAGACGCCGCAGGGACTAGCGGGAGTCGAAACATTCAGTACTTC.

In nucleotides, the CDR3 is TGTGCCAGCAGCCCAGCTAGCGGTCCCTACGAGCAGTACTTC. Translation: CASSPASGPYEQYF. The V and J genes are TRBV3-1 (or the pseudogene TRBV3-2) and TRBJ2-7, with 7 bases lining up with TRBD2. There are 14 residues in the CDR3. Germline V gives CDR1 LGHDT, CDR2 YNNKEL (reference sequence). After removal of 4 bases from V and 2 bases from J, the junction contained 5 bases not matched to a gene.

This chain links TRBV5-4 with TRBJ2-7, with a weak D call TRBD2 (5 bases). V gave up 2 bases and J gave up 2 bases, with 17 bases separating them. The CDR3 contains 16 residues. Per germline, CDR1 SGHNT and CDR2 YYREEE (reference sequence). The CDR3 DNA sequence: TGTGCCAGCAGCTTTGGAGGTTCGATAGCGACCTACGAGCAGTACTTC. Translation: CASSFGGSIATYEQYF.

This sequence joins TRBV9 and TRBJ2-5; 8 bases are shared with TRBD2. Germline loops: CDR1 SGDLS, CDR2 YYNGEE. The V segment lost 4 bases and the J segment 4 bases; nucleotides outside the gene matches: 3. CDR3 length: 13 residues. CDR3 bases: TGTGCCAGCAGCAATCTAGCGGGAGAGACCCAGTACTTC. Its protein is CASSNLAGETQYF.

The chain recombines TRBV18 with TRBJ1-4; D call uncertain. CDR3 size: 15 residues. V lost 2 bases and J 3 bases, leaving 10 bases between the germline ends. Looked up from germline, CDR1 is KGHSH and CDR2 is LQKENI. The CDR3 reads CASSPGGSSNEKLFF. The CDR3 coding sequence is TGTGCCAGCTCACCAGGAGGGAGCTCTAATGAAAAACTGTTTTTT. The entire variable domain, with the rest obtained from reference TRBV18 and TRBJ1-4, is as follows: NAGVMQNPRHLVRRRGQEARLRCSPMKGHSHVYWYRQLPEEGLKFMVYLQKENIIDESGMPKERFSAEFPKEGPSILRIQQVVRGDSAAYFCASSPGGSSNEKLFFGSGTQLSVL.

The V gene is TRBV6-5, the J gene TRBJ1-1; TRBD1 is a possible D gene (5 bases). The germline V gene has CDR1 MNHEY and CDR2 SVGAGI. The CDR3 has 16 amino acids. V was clipped by 2 bases and J by 5 bases, with 18 bases between them. The CDR3 here is CASSYGKGLRGTEAFF. The CDR3, as DNA: TGTGCCAGCAGTTACGGTAAGGGACTTCGGGGGACTGAAGCTTTCTTT.

The chain combines TRBV5-1 with TRBJ2-3; 10 nucleotides line up with TRBD2. CDR3 length: 19 residues. V lost 0 bases to trimming and J lost 1 base; unmatched junction nucleotides: 11. The germline CDR1 and CDR2 sequences are SGHRS and YFSETQ. The chain's CDR3 is CASSLGATPGTSGTDTQYF. CDR3 DNA sequence: TGCGCCAGCAGCTTGGGTGCTACCCCGGGGACTAGCGGCACAGATACGCAGTATTTT.

V and J are TRBV6-2 or TRBV6-3 and TRBJ2-7, with D tentatively TRBD2 (5 bases). The CDR3 runs 14 residues. Trimming removed 3 bases at V and 11 bases at J, with 20 bases between. The germline V gene encodes CDR1 MNHEY and CDR2 SVGEGT. CDR3 nucleotides: TGTGCCAGCAGTTATGACCGAGACTCTACGAGGGAGTACTTC. Its translation is CASSYDRDSTREYF.

The chain is built from TRBV6-5 and TRBJ1-2, with 9 bases aligning to TRBD1. CDR3 size: 15 residues. Germline V gives CDR1 MNHEY, CDR2 SVGAGI. The junction had 6 bases not matched to a gene; V was cut back by 5 bases and J by 2 bases. CDR3 nucleotide sequence: TGTGCCAGCAGTAATAACAGGGGGCAGAACTATGGCTACACCTTC. Translation gives CASSNNRGQNYGYTF.

The V call is TRBV18, the J call TRBJ2-6; no reliable D call. Germline CDR1 reads KGHSH; CDR2 reads LQKENI. Deletions cut 0 bases from V and 0 bases from J, with 12 bases between. The CDR3 runs to 18 residues. CDR3 bases: TGTGCCAGCTCACCACCTCCTGGAGTTCTCTCTGGGGCCAACGTCCTGACTTTC. Its translation is CASSPPPGVLSGANVLTF.

The chain links TRBV3-1 (or the pseudogene TRBV3-2) to TRBJ1-2; a possible D gene is TRBD1 (6 bases). The CDR3 contains 15 residues. V lost 4 bases to trimming and J lost 7 bases, with 19 bases between them. The germline gives CDR1 LGHDT, CDR2 YNNKEL (reference sequence). The CDR3 here is CASSRSRGARGGYTF. For the CDR3, the DNA is TGTGCCAGCAGCCGCTCCCGGGGGGCTCGTGGTGGCTACACCTTC.

The CDR3 loop is CASSLGTGEAYEQYF. The CDR3 DNA follows: TGTGCCAGCAGCCTTGGGACAGGGGAGGCCTACGAGCAGTACTTC. This rearrangement joins TRBV4-2 to TRBJ2-7, with 10 bases identical to TRBD1. Losses at the gene ends were 4 bases for V and 2 bases for J; bases not matched to a gene: 5. The CDR3 consists of 15 residues. CDR1 and CDR2 from the germline V gene are LGHNA and YNFKEQ.

This clone is medium-sized by share. The J gene is TRBJ1-5, the V gene TRBV5-6; a weak D match, TRBD1 (6 bases). The CDR3 totals 15 residues. V gave up 5 bases and J gave up 3 bases, with 15 bases separating them. Germline V gene sequence: CDR1 SGHDT, CDR2 YYEEEE. The CDR3 DNA reads as TGTGCCAGCAGTTCAGCGGGACACCACAATCAGCCCCAGCATTTT. Translation: CASSSAGHHNQPQHF. The variable domain in full, with the rest retrieved from reference TRBV5-6 and TRBJ1-5, is DAGVTQSPTHLIKTRGQQVTLRCSPKSGHDTVSWYQQALGQGPQFIFQYYEEEERQRGNFPDRFSGHQFPNYSSELNVNALLLGDSALYLCASSSAGHHNQPQHFGDGTRLSIL.

As DNA, the CDR3 is TGTGCCAGCAGTTACGGGTCAGCGAGAAGACAAGAGACCCAGTACTTC. This translates into CASSYGSARRQETQYF. The chain uses TRBV6-5 and TRBJ2-5; D gene ambiguous. The CDR3 runs 16 residues. Trimming took off 2 bases at V and 2 bases at J, with 15 bases between the two ends. From germline, CDR1 is MNHEY and CDR2 SVGAGI.

This chain links TRBV19 with TRBJ1-1; TRBD1 might be the D (6 bases). Germline V gene lookup returns CDR1 LNHDA and CDR2 SQIVND (reference sequence). The CDR3 loop spans 14 amino acids. V was pared by 3 bases and J by 3 bases, with 11 bases between. The CDR3 sequence: CASSIRAGDTEAFF. CDR3 DNA: TGTGCCAGTAGTATCAGGGCAGGGGACACTGAAGCTTTCTTT.

This rearrangement joins TRBV18 to TRBJ1-2; 8 bases match TRBD1. Germline V gene sequence: CDR1 KGHSH, CDR2 LQKENI. This CDR3 has 15 amino acids. Trimming at V came to 2 bases and at J to 0 bases, leaving 2 bases not matched to a gene. The CDR3 loop is CASSPMDRANYGYTF. As DNA, the CDR3 is TGTGCCAGCTCACCAATGGACAGGGCTAACTATGGCTACACCTTC.

The rearrangement links TRBV5-1 to TRBJ2-5; TRBD1 matches 8 bases. This CDR3 contains 16 residues. Germline values: CDR1 SGHRS, CDR2 YFSETQ. J lost 5 bases, V lost 0 bases, and 9 bases had no gene match. CDR3 loop: CASSLEARGLLETQYF. The DNA for the CDR3 is TGCGCCAGCAGCTTGGAGGCCAGGGGGCTTCTGGAGACCCAGTACTTC.

CDR3: CASSESTLAEQFF. The DNA of the CDR3 is TGTGCCAGCAGTGAAAGTACTCTAGCTGAGCAGTTCTTC. The gene calls are TRBV6-1 and TRBJ2-1; maybe TRBD2 (5 bases). Trimming shortened V by 2 bases and J by 9 bases, and 11 bases separated the two germline ends. This CDR3 is built from 13 residues. Per the germline V gene, CDR1 is MNHNS and CDR2 is SASEGT.

As concerns this clone: The sample has other DNA sequences that encode this CDR3 too. V is TRBV9 and J is TRBJ2-3; TRBD1 matches at 7 bases. The J segment lost 0 bases and the V segment lost 3 bases, leaving 7 bases of the junction unmatched. The CDR3 spans 16 residues. The germline CDR1 and CDR2 sequences are SGDLS and YYNGEE. CDR3 bases: TGTGCCAGCAGCGCACGGACAGGTACTAGCACAGATACGCAGTATTTT. Its protein product is CASSARTGTSTDTQYF.

This clone has more than one count but fewer than ten. The chain uses TRBV9 and TRBJ1-1, with 7 nucleotides matching TRBD1. The CDR3 is made up of 14 amino acids. V was clipped by 4 bases and J by 2 bases; unmatched bases: 5. Germline CDR1 is SGDLS and CDR2 is YYNGEE. CDR3 amino acids: CASSFTGANTEAFF. DNA of the CDR3: TGTGCCAGCAGCTTTACAGGGGCAAACACTGAAGCTTTCTTT.

The chain couples TRBV6-5 to TRBJ1-2; TRBD1 matches at 9 bases. V lost 4 bases, J lost 1 base, and 4 bases stayed unmatched. The CDR3 loop spans 15 amino acids. Germline V lookup: CDR1 MNHEY, CDR2 SVGAGI. CDR3 protein: CASSSVDRGNYGYTF. CDR3 sequence (DNA): TGTGCCAGCAGTTCGGTGGACAGGGGTAACTATGGCTACACCTTC.